This section outlines one T cell receptor beta chain sequence together with its context. The source of the sample is a study of OX40 agonist ivuxolimab in advanced cancers. Germline V CDR1 and CDR2: SGHDN, FVKESK. The CDR3 totals 21 residues. V lost 0 bases and J lost 6; bases outside the gene matches: 23. The method was immunoSEQ multiplex PCR; TCRdb's version includes in-frame clones alone and lacks a portion of them. The data hold 75,000 to 100,000 clones, with 80% to 90% observed a single time. The chain employs TRBV14 and TRBJ1-5, with 7 positions matching TRBD1. This sequence was found in an adult with an advanced solid tumor such as melanoma, head and neck, liver or kidney cancer. This sample comprised CD4+ or CD8+ T cells sorted from blood, obtained in a trial of the OX40 agonist ivuxolimab. CDR3 sequence reads: CASSQDRRYRGRSGQGQPQHF. The CDR3 nucleotides are TGTGCCAGCAGCCAAGATAGGCGATACAGGGGCCGGTCGGGACAAGGTCAGCCCCAGCATTTT.